The rows below give T cell receptor beta chains drawn from one sample of a study of human T cells and chemical hapten exposure. TCRdb processed the RACE reads anew with MiXCR; each CDR3 protein has one entry. The repertoire consists of a few hundred thousand distinct CDR3 sequences, with roughly 6% occurring once and the leading ten covering more than 8%. Source: whole blood, taken in connection with sensitization to the hapten diphenylcyclopropenone (DPC). The receptor source for this set is a woman younger than 30 with alopecia areata. Some clones in this sample may be carry-over from other donors' samples. Both conserved end residues are part of each CDR3.

TRBJ2-1 | TRBV6-5 | CASSYSTGGYIEQFF
TRBJ2-1 | TRBV7-6 | CASSLGGPFGNEQFF
TRBJ1-2 | TRBV12-3/TRBV12-4 | CASRLTGNYGYTF
TRBJ2-5 | TRBV7-9 | CASSLVSGSETQYF
TRBJ2-3 | TRBV20-1 | CSATLVDTQYF
TRBJ2-3 | TRBV3-1 | CASSQDRASGGSYTDTQYF
TRBJ1-2 | TRBV6-5 | CASSEQSNYGYTF
TRBJ1-5 | TRBV11-2 | CASSLLSPRRTTTGNQPQHF
TRBJ1-6 | TRBV4-2 | CASSQEDTYNSPLHF
TRBJ1-1 | TRBV5-1 | CASSLTYRSTEAFF
TRBJ2-3 | TRBV6-4 | CASSRQGSTDTQYF
TRBJ1-1 | TRBV29-1 | CSVAGNMNTEAFF
TRBJ1-5 | TRBV12-5 | CASNQGATPDQPQHF
TRBJ2-1 | TRBV3-1 | CASSQLGTLFNEQFF
TRBJ1-1 | TRBV3-1 | CASSQRGPTEAFF